This T cell receptor beta chain appears in the sequencing data of a study of T cell changes during pregnancy in multiple sclerosis. Clones were read by immunoSEQ multiplex PCR, and TCRdb kept only the in-frame ones, dropping some. Of 57,000 or so clones in the sample, 85% to 95% are singletons; the top ten hold 3.6%. Germline V CDR1 and CDR2: GTSNPN, SVGIG (reference sequence). The CDR3 is 11 residues long. This clonotype was obtained from a female donor in good health, enrolled as a control in a pregnancy study. The specimen was peripheral blood, collected after pregnancy. The chain has TRBV30 and TRBJ2-7; TRBD1 aligns across 7 bases. The CDR3 DNA reads as TGTGCACGACAGGGCCCCTACGAGCAGTACTTC. As protein: CARQGPYEQYF.